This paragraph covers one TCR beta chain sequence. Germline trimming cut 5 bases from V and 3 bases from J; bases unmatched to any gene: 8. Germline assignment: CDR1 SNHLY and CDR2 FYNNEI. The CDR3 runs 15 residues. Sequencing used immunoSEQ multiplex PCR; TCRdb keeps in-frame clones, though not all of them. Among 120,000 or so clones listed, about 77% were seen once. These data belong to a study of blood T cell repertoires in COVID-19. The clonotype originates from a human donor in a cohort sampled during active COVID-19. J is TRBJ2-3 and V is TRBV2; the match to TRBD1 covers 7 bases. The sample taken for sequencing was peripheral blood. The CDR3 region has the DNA TGTGCCAGCAGTCCCGACAGGGATGTGACAGATACGCAGTATTTT. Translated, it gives CASSPDRDVTDTQYF. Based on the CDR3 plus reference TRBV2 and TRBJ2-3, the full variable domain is EPEVTQTPSHQVTQMGQEVILRCVPISNHLYFYWYRQILGQKVEFLVSFYNNEISEKSEIFDDQFSVERPDGSNFTLKIRSTKLEDSAMYFCASSPDRDVTDTQYFGPGTRLTVL.